This T cell receptor beta chain was recovered during a study of T-cell memory formation after mild COVID-19. This clonotype appeared a single time. CDR1 is SGHRS, CDR2 YFSETQ, per germline. This CDR3 is 15 amino acids long. The V segment lost 7 bases and the J segment 5 bases; nucleotides outside the gene matches: 6. Constant-segment-primed 5'RACE gave TCR alpha and TCR beta cDNA libraries with sample barcodes and UMIs. From the 5' RACE reads, TCRdb called clonotypes with MiXCR, one entry per CDR3 protein. The sample holds roughly 250,000 distinct CDR3 sequences; over 15% are singletons and the top ten take around 23%.

The chain combines TRBV5-1 with TRBJ2-3; 14 bases are a match to TRBD2. This clonotype originated in a man aged 18-30 years who had mild COVID-19 (a few samples of this study predate the infection). Cell type and time point are not known. What was sequenced was PBMCs or a T cell subset sorted from them (not recorded which). CDR3 DNA: TGCGCCAGCCGAGGACTAGCGGGGGGACGAGATACGCAGTATTTT. It yields the protein CASRGLAGGRDTQYF. Full variable domain (rest looked up from reference TRBV5-1 and TRBJ2-3): KAGVTQTPRYLIKTRGQQVTLSCSPISGHRSVSWYQQTPGQGLQFLFEYFSETQRNKGNFPGRFSGRQFSNSRSEMNVSTLELGDSALYLCASRGLAGGRDTQYFGPGTRLTVL.